These 7 T cell receptor beta chains originate from one sample sequenced in a study of blood T cell repertoires in COVID-19. TCRdb keeps only in-frame clones here, not all; method: immunoSEQ multiplex PCR. Among about 400,000 clones listed, 89% were seen once. Sequencing was performed on PBMCs or T cells enriched from blood (not recorded which). Receptor source: a woman aged 25 to 39 who had recovered from COVID-19.

J is TRBJ1-2 and V is TRBV21-1; TRBD1, the table's D call, lacks a check against the DNA. TRBV21-1 is given as a pseudogene. This CDR3 region has 17 residues. In nucleotides, the CDR3 is TGTGCCAGCAGCAAAGCGTTGGGGGGGACAGGGGACTATGGCTACACCTTC. Its translation: CASSKALGGTGDYGYTF.

The J gene is TRBJ1-5, the V gene TRBV4-1, with TRBD1 as a possible D gene (5 bases). This CDR3 is 16 amino acids long. Trimming cost V 1 base and J 2 bases, with 12 bases left between them. Germline CDR1 is MGHRA and CDR2 is YSYEKL. CDR3 sequence reads: CASSQVGGARNQPQHF. Written as DNA, the CDR3 is TGCGCCAGCAGCCAAGTAGGTGGGGCTCGCAATCAGCCCCAGCATTTT.

The chain links TRBV6-5 to TRBJ1-5; 9 nucleotides align to TRBD1. V was pared by 5 bases and J by 9 bases, with 8 bases of the junction left unmatched. This CDR3 has 14 residues. Germline V gene lookup returns CDR1 MNHEY and CDR2 SVGAGI. In nucleotides, the CDR3 is TGTGCCAGCAGTCCCGACAGGGGGTTATCGCCCCAGCATTTT. Translated, it gives CASSPDRGLSPQHF.

The rearrangement uses TRBV7-2 and TRBJ2-3; the match to TRBD2 covers 11 bases. V gave up 5 bases and J gave up 3 bases; unmatched junction bases: 7. CDR1 and CDR2 (germline): SGHTA, FQGNSA. The CDR3 length is 16 residues. In nucleotides, the CDR3 is TGTGCCAGCAGCCTTTATACTAGCGGGAGAACAGATACGCAGTATTTT. Residues: CASSLYTSGRTDTQYF.

The V gene is TRBV5-1, the J gene TRBJ1-1, with a weak D call TRBD1 (5 bases). The V gene's germline CDR1 is SGHRS and CDR2 YFSETQ. Trimming pared 4 bases from V and 1 base from J, leaving 11 bases between. The CDR3 contains 14 residues. The DNA for the CDR3 is TGCGCCAGCAGCCAAATCGACAGGAACACTGAAGCTTTCTTT. It encodes CASSQIDRNTEAFF.

This clone came up a few times. V is TRBV12-3 or TRBV12-4 and J is TRBJ1-5; TRBD1 might be the D (5 bases). The length of the CDR3 is 12 residues. Trimming took off 6 bases at V and 5 bases at J, with 8 bases between the two ends. DNA of the CDR3: TGTGCCAGCAGAACACAGGATCAGCCCCAGCATTTT. It yields the protein CASRTQDQPQHF.

V gene TRBV7-9 combines with J gene TRBJ1-1; TRBD1 aligns across 7 bases. After removal of 1 base from V and 7 bases from J, the junction contained 9 bases not matched to a gene. The length of the CDR3 is 15 residues. Germline V gene data show CDR1 as SEHNR and CDR2 as FQNEAQ (reference sequence). CDR3: CASSLGGTAHREAFF. The CDR3 bases are TGTGCCAGCAGCTTAGGTGGGACAGCTCACCGTGAAGCTTTCTTT. The full variable domain, rest sourced from reference TRBV7-9 and TRBJ1-1, is DTGVSQNPRHKITKRGQNVTFRCDPISEHNRLYWYRQTLGQGPEFLTYFQNEAQLEKSRLLSDRFSAERPKGSFSTLEIQRTEQGDSAMYLCASSLGGTAHREAFFGQGTRLTVV.